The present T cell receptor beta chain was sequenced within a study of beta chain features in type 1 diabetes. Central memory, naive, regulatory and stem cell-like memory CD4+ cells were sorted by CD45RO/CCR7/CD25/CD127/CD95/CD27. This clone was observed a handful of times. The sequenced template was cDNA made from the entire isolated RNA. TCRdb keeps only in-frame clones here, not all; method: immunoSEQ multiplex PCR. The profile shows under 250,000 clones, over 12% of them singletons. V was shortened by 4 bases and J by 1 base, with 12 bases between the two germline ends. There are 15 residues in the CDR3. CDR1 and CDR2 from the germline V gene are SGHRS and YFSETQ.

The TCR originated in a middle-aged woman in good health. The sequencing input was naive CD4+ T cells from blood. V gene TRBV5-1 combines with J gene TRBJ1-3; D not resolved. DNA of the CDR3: TGCGCCAGCAGCCGAGGAGAGGCGTCTGGAAACACCATATATTTT. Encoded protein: CASSRGEASGNTIYF.